Listed here are 21 T cell receptor beta chains from one sample, sequenced in a study of cytomegalovirus exposure and HLA in healthy donors (dated by TCRdb to about 2017). Receptors were amplified or captured by the immunoSEQ multiplex PCR assay. For the multiplex PCR, a mixture combining 60 forward primers for TCR Vbeta segments and 13 reverse primers for TCR Jbeta segments was used. Here the immuneACCESS table is served through TCRdb, limited to in-frame sequences with V and J called. Missing clones are a known gap in these copies; in checked studies unresolved V genes cover under half, and the rest lacks a known reason. The sample table holds a few hundred thousand clones, of which around three quarters were seen once. Jointly, the top ten make up 15% to 17% of the sample. The sequencing sample was made of PBMCs. These receptors originate from a man in his forties or fifties in good health and CMV-seronegative.

CDR3 protein: CASSLSGVDTQYF. In DNA, the CDR3 is TGTGCCAGCAGCTTAAGCGGGGTGGATACGCAGTATTTT. V is TRBV7-3 and J is TRBJ2-3; perhaps TRBD2 as D (6 bases). CDR3 length: 13 residues. V lost 1 base and J lost 6, with 8 bases in between. Germline CDR1 reads SGHTA; CDR2 reads FQGTGA.

The chain is built from TRBV10-3 and TRBJ2-7; 8 nucleotides align to TRBD1. The V gene's germline CDR1 is ENHRY and CDR2 SYGVKD. The V segment lost 3 bases and the J segment 6 bases; nucleotides outside the gene matches: 10. The CDR3 extends over 15 amino acids. CDR3 nucleotides: TGTGCCATCAGTGACCTCGCCCAGGGGGCTTTCGAGCAGTACTTC. Protein sequence: CAISDLAQGAFEQYF.

The count of this clone is one. Different DNA sequences within this sample yield the same CDR3. V usage is TRBV13 and J usage is TRBJ1-2; 7 positions match TRBD1. The CDR3 has 13 amino acids. CDR1 is PRHDT, CDR2 FYEKMQ, per germline (reference sequence). V dropped 1 base and J dropped 4; count of bases not matched to a gene: 0. The CDR3 loop reads CASSLDRGYGYTF. DNA of the CDR3: TGTGCCAGCAGCTTAGACAGGGGCTATGGCTACACCTTC.

V gene TRBV18 combines with J gene TRBJ2-7; no clear D gene. Germline CDR1 KGHSH, CDR2 LQKENI. This CDR3 spans 14 amino acids. The V and J ends lost 2 bases and 2 bases respectively, with 10 bases between them. This CDR3 reads CASSPGNSPYEQYF. The CDR3 bases are TGTGCCAGCTCACCAGGTAACAGTCCCTACGAGCAGTACTTC.

This clone has just a few counts. This rearrangement joins TRBV4-3 to TRBJ2-1, with 7 bases identical to TRBD2. Germline V lookup: CDR1 LGHNA, CDR2 YSLEER. The CDR3 length is 14 residues. V gave up 3 bases and J gave up 5 bases; unmatched junction bases: 4. DNA of the CDR3: TGCGCCAGCAGCCAGGCTAGCGGAGACAATGAGCAGTTCTTC. Its protein product is CASSQASGDNEQFF.

The gene calls are TRBV27 and TRBJ2-3, with D possibly matching TRBD1 (5 bases). The V gene lost 5 bases and the J gene lost 8 bases, with 11 bases spanning the gap. The CDR3 is made up of 12 amino acids. Germline V gives CDR1 MNHEY, CDR2 SMNVEV (reference sequence). The CDR3 reads CASSNQGGTQYF. In DNA form, the CDR3 reads TGTGCCAGCAGTAACCAGGGTGGTACGCAGTATTTT.

The chain links TRBV14 to TRBJ2-5; no firm D call. CDR3 length: 13 residues. V was clipped by 4 bases and J by 4 bases, with 10 bases between them. CDR1 and CDR2 (germline): SGHDN, FVKESK. The DNA of the CDR3 is TGTGCCAGCAGCCCAGACAATGTAGAGACCCAGTACTTC. It encodes CASSPDNVETQYF.

The chain couples TRBV27 to TRBJ2-2; the match to TRBD2 covers 10 bases. The junction had 5 bases not matched to a gene; V was cut back by 5 bases and J by 2 bases. CDR3 size: 16 residues. Germline V gene data show CDR1 as MNHEY and CDR2 as SMNVEV (reference sequence). The CDR3 region is CASSTSSGRNTGELFF. The CDR3 DNA reads TGTGCCAGCAGTACCTCTAGCGGGAGAAACACCGGGGAGCTGTTTTTT.

This sequence joins TRBV11-2 and TRBJ2-7; TRBD2 is a possible D gene (6 bases). CDR3 size: 17 residues. Deletions cut 3 bases from V and 6 bases from J, with 24 bases between. Germline V gives CDR1 SGHAT, CDR2 FQNNGV. CDR3 sequence reads: CASSFVTGAPGGFEQYF. In DNA, the CDR3 is TGTGCCAGCAGCTTTGTTACAGGAGCCCCCGGGGGTTTCGAGCAGTACTTC.

The chain employs TRBV27 and TRBJ2-1; no clear D gene. This CDR3 has 13 residues. V lost 7 bases and J 6 bases, leaving 13 bases between the germline ends. The V gene's germline CDR1 is MNHEY and CDR2 SMNVEV (reference sequence). The CDR3 region is CASTLLPGNEQFF. CDR3 DNA: TGTGCCAGCACGCTACTCCCGGGCAATGAGCAGTTCTTC.

The chain combines TRBV5-7 with TRBJ1-6; weak D call: TRBD1 (6 bases). TRBV5-7 is an open reading frame whose function is uncertain. This CDR3 contains 14 residues. V gave up 7 bases and J gave up 4 bases, with 12 bases separating them. The CDR3 spells CASARGGYNSPLHF. In DNA form, the CDR3 reads TGTGCCAGCGCTAGGGGGGGTTATAATTCACCCCTCCACTTT.

The rearrangement uses TRBV27 and TRBJ1-1, with D perhaps matching TRBD1 (6 bases). The CDR3 is made up of 13 amino acids. V gave up 6 bases and J gave up 4 bases, with 12 bases separating them. Germline CDR1 is MNHEY and CDR2 is SMNVEV (reference sequence). Written as DNA, the CDR3 is TGTGCCAGCAGGAATACAGGGAGCACTGAAGCTTTCTTT. Translated, it gives CASRNTGSTEAFF.

This chain joins TRBV5-8 and TRBJ2-7; D might be TRBD2 (6 bases). Deletions cut 0 bases from V and 5 bases from J, with 21 bases between. Looked up from germline, CDR1 is SGHTS and CDR2 is YDEGEE. The CDR3 spans 17 residues. The chain's CDR3 is CASSLALSPRGTDEQYF. DNA for the CDR3: TGTGCCAGCAGCTTGGCCCTTTCCCCCAGAGGGACTGACGAGCAGTACTTC.

J is TRBJ1-4 and V is TRBV2, with D unclear. V lost 9 bases, J lost 5 bases, and 16 bases lay in between. CDR1 is SNHLY, CDR2 FYNNEI, per germline. CDR3 length equals 14 residues. The CDR3 DNA reads as TGTGCCAGTGCCTCCGGGAATTGGAATGAAAAACTGTTTTTT. Protein: CASASGNWNEKLFF.

The V call is TRBV28, the J call TRBJ2-7; 7 bases line up with TRBD1. CDR1 MDHEN and CDR2 SYDVKM come from the germline V gene. The V gene end was trimmed by 2 bases and the J gene end by 4 bases; junction bases not matched to a gene: 11. The CDR3 loop spans 16 amino acids. Here the CDR3 reads CASSLGWSGTEYEQYF. The CDR3 coding sequence is TGTGCCAGCAGTTTAGGATGGTCGGGGACAGAATACGAGCAGTACTTC.

This rearrangement joins TRBV27 to TRBJ2-5; a possible D gene is TRBD2 (5 bases). This CDR3 has 15 residues. V was clipped by 6 bases and J by 2 bases, with 16 bases between them. The germline gives CDR1 MNHEY, CDR2 SMNVEV (reference sequence). CDR3 sequence: CASSYLAMSQETQYF. Written as DNA, the CDR3 is TGTGCCAGCAGCTATCTAGCTATGAGTCAAGAGACCCAGTACTTC.

CDR3 region: CASSVLQETQYF. The CDR3 region has the DNA TGCGCCAGCAGCGTGTTACAAGAGACCCAGTACTTC. The chain joins TRBV5-1 to TRBJ2-5; the D is unclear. The CDR3 loop spans 12 amino acids. V lost 4 bases and J lost 2, with 6 bases in between. The germline V gene encodes CDR1 SGHRS and CDR2 YFSETQ.

The chain carries TRBV9 and TRBJ2-5; 11 nucleotides agree with TRBD2. This CDR3 comprises 18 residues. The junction had 13 bases not matched to a gene; V was cut back by 4 bases and J by 2 bases. Germline V gene lookup returns CDR1 SGDLS and CDR2 YYNGEE. The CDR3 DNA is TGTGCCAGCAGCCACTCGACCACTAGCGGGGGACGACAAGAGACCCAGTACTTC. As protein: CASSHSTTSGGRQETQYF.

This chain connects TRBV11-2 to TRBJ2-3, with TRBD2 matching over 15 bases. The V segment lost 4 bases and the J segment 2 bases; nucleotides outside the gene matches: 10. The CDR3 runs 19 residues. Per germline, CDR1 SGHAT and CDR2 FQNNGV. The CDR3 loop reads CASSSAGLAGGPFTDTQYF. Written as DNA, the CDR3 is TGTGCCAGCAGCTCAGCCGGACTAGCGGGGGGGCCTTTCACAGATACGCAGTATTTT.

The chain combines TRBV14 with TRBJ1-2; weak D call: TRBD1 (5 bases). Germline CDR1 is SGHDN and CDR2 is FVKESK. This CDR3 is built from 14 residues. The V end lost 2 bases, the J end lost 1 base, and 8 bases lay between the germline ends. The CDR3 region is CASSQQGGNYGYTF. The CDR3 DNA sequence: TGTGCCAGCAGCCAACAGGGAGGTAACTATGGCTACACCTTC.

The gene calls are TRBV7-3 and TRBJ2-2; D gene unclear. V gave up 5 bases and J gave up 4 bases, with 8 bases separating them. The germline V gene encodes CDR1 SGHTA and CDR2 FQGTGA. This CDR3 has 13 residues. CDR3 amino acids: CASSPDSTGELFF. The CDR3 nucleotides read TGTGCCAGCAGCCCTGACTCCACCGGGGAGCTGTTTTTT.